These T cell receptor beta chains were read from a single sample in a study of shared clonotypes between healthy human individuals. The table came from immunoSEQ multiplex PCR; TCRdb's copy has only in-frame clones and leaves some out. Among a few million clones listed, more than 85% were seen once. Sequencing was performed on naive CD4+ T cells from PBMCs. The receptors were sampled from a man aged 18 to 29 in good health. Some clones in this sample may be carry-over from other donors' samples. CDR3s include the opening cysteine and the closing phenylalanine or tryptophan. Fields, in order: CDR3 protein, CDR3 DNA, J gene, V gene, clone size, D gene. A D gene is named only where the DNA matches it firmly. Clone size is not always given. Where it is, it says once, few, many or a class for expanded clones.

cdr3_aa: CASSPGLSDEQFF
cdr3_nt: TGTGCCAGCTCCCCCGGACTAAGCGATGAGCAGTTCTTC
j_call: TRBJ2-1
v_call: TRBV18
clone_size: .
d_call: .

cdr3_aa: CASSKGQNYEQYF
cdr3_nt: TGTGCCAGCAGCAAGGGACAGAACTACGAGCAGTACTTC
j_call: TRBJ2-7
v_call: TRBV6-5
clone_size: .
d_call: TRBD1

cdr3_aa: CASSPWGTKGTDTQYF
cdr3_nt: TGCGCCAGCAGCCCCTGGGGGACTAAAGGCACAGATACGCAGTATTTT
j_call: TRBJ2-3
v_call: TRBV4-1
clone_size: .
d_call: TRBD2

cdr3_aa: CSAPGPNTQYF
cdr3_nt: TGCAGTGCTCCGGGACCTAATACGCAGTATTTT
j_call: TRBJ2-3
v_call: TRBV20-1
clone_size: .
d_call: .

cdr3_aa: CASSLAPGQGHYGYTF
cdr3_nt: TGTGCCAGCAGCTTAGCTCCGGGACAGGGGCACTATGGCTACACCTTC
j_call: TRBJ1-2
v_call: TRBV7-6
clone_size: .
d_call: TRBD1

cdr3_aa: CASSLDGTGGKTQYF
cdr3_nt: TGTGCCAGCAGCTTAGACGGGACAGGGGGGAAGACCCAGTACTTC
j_call: TRBJ2-5
v_call: TRBV11-2
clone_size: .
d_call: TRBD1

cdr3_aa: CASSPRYREKGRQETQYF
cdr3_nt: TGTGCCAGCAGCCCGAGATACAGGGAAAAGGGCAGGCAAGAGACCCAGTACTTC
j_call: TRBJ2-5
v_call: TRBV7-9
clone_size: .
d_call: .

cdr3_aa: CASSTEREEGDTQYF
cdr3_nt: TGTGCCAGCAGCACCGAGCGGGAGGAGGGGGATACGCAGTATTTT
j_call: TRBJ2-3
v_call: TRBV5-4
clone_size: .
d_call: TRBD2

cdr3_aa: CASSRQVNEQFF
cdr3_nt: TGTGCCAGCAGCCGACAGGTCAATGAGCAGTTCTTC
j_call: TRBJ2-1
v_call: TRBV11-1
clone_size: .
d_call: .

cdr3_aa: CASSPGTSAQETQYF
cdr3_nt: TGCGCCAGCAGCCCGGGGACTAGCGCTCAAGAGACCCAGTACTTC
j_call: TRBJ2-5
v_call: TRBV5-1
clone_size: .
d_call: TRBD2

cdr3_aa: CASSLGSGRWDEQFF
cdr3_nt: TGTGCCAGCAGCCTGGGTAGCGGGAGATGGGATGAGCAGTTCTTC
j_call: TRBJ2-1
v_call: TRBV5-5
clone_size: once
d_call: TRBD2

cdr3_aa: CASSPSSSTGLTGELFF
cdr3_nt: TGTGCCAGCTCACCGTCTAGTTCGACAGGGCTCACCGGGGAGCTGTTTTTT
j_call: TRBJ2-2
v_call: TRBV18
clone_size: .
d_call: TRBD1

cdr3_aa: CASSYPTGGLGEQFF
cdr3_nt: TGTGCCAGCAGTTACCCAACAGGGGGCCTGGGTGAGCAGTTCTTC
j_call: TRBJ2-1
v_call: TRBV6-6
clone_size: .
d_call: TRBD1

cdr3_aa: CASSYGLARPYNEQFF
cdr3_nt: TGCGCCAGCAGCTACGGACTAGCGAGACCCTACAATGAGCAGTTCTTC
j_call: TRBJ2-1
v_call: TRBV5-1
clone_size: .
d_call: TRBD2

cdr3_aa: CASSPPSGRARTGELFF
cdr3_nt: TGTGCCAGCAGCCCCCCTAGCGGGAGGGCCCGGACCGGGGAGCTGTTTTTT
j_call: TRBJ2-2
v_call: TRBV7-9
clone_size: .
d_call: TRBD2

cdr3_aa: CASSEPGLPYGYTF
cdr3_nt: TGTGCCAGCAGTGAACCGGGTCTCCCCTATGGCTACACCTTC
j_call: TRBJ1-2
v_call: TRBV25-1
clone_size: .
d_call: .